Shown below are 29 T cell receptor beta chains from a single sample sequenced in a study of neurological immune-mediated disorders. Using its own MiXCR run on the 5' RACE reads, TCRdb lists one record per CDR3 protein. The repertoire holds about 50,000 distinct CDR3 sequences, with just under 6% as singletons. The sequenced sample was CD4+ T cells from blood. Receptors originate from a woman between 18 and 29 years old with multiple sclerosis.

This clonotype came up many times. This chain links TRBV6-5 with TRBJ2-6, with 7 bases identical to TRBD1. CDR1 and CDR2 (germline): MNHEY, SVGAGI. With V trimmed by 5 bases and J by 0 bases, 1 base remained unmatched. This CDR3 is built from 15 residues. The CDR3 DNA reads TGTGCCAGCAGTCGGGACAGCTCTGGGGCCAACGTCCTGACTTTC. Translation gives CASSRDSSGANVLTF.

The rearrangement links TRBV6-2 or TRBV6-3 to TRBJ1-1; D uncertain. Germline V gives CDR1 MNHEY, CDR2 SVGEGT. The CDR3 has 13 residues. V was trimmed by 2 bases and J by 1 base, leaving 5 bases between them. CDR3 amino acids: CASSYGKNTEAFF. CDR3 sequence (DNA): TGTGCCAGCAGTTACGGTAAGAACACTGAAGCTTTCTTT.

This clonotype showed up many times. The chain has TRBV20-1 and TRBJ2-1; D perhaps matches TRBD1 (6 bases). Germline CDR1 DFQATT, CDR2 SNEGSKA (reference sequence). This CDR3 has 16 residues. Trimming took off 5 bases at V and 1 base at J, with 18 bases between the two ends. The CDR3 DNA reads as TGCAGTGCTCAAAACAGGGAGTCCGCGTCCTACAATGAGCAGTTCTTC. Amino acids: CSAQNRESASYNEQFF.

This clonotype was picked up many times. The chain links TRBV3-1 to TRBJ2-1; TRBD2 matches at 9 bases. Germline V gives CDR1 LGHDT, CDR2 YNNKEL (reference sequence). Trimming at V came to 1 base and at J to 2 bases, leaving 0 bases not matched to a gene. This CDR3 region has 15 residues. The CDR3 region has the DNA TGTGCCAGCAGCCAAGGACTAGCGGCCTACAATGAGCAGTTCTTC. This codes for CASSQGLAAYNEQFF.

This clonotype was picked up many times. This rearrangement joins TRBV11-2 to TRBJ1-2; maybe TRBD1 (5 bases). CDR3 size: 13 residues. The V end was cut by 0 bases, the J end by 6 bases, with 8 bases between. Looked up from germline, CDR1 is SGHAT and CDR2 is FQNNGV. The CDR3 bases are TGTGCCAGCAGCTTAGACAGGGACCATGGCTACACCTTC. The encoded protein is CASSLDRDHGYTF.

This clonotype has ten or more counts. The gene calls are TRBV27 and TRBJ1-1, with 7 bases fitting TRBD1. V lost 7 bases to trimming and J lost 4 bases; unmatched junction nucleotides: 9. Per germline, CDR1 MNHEY and CDR2 SMNVEV (reference sequence). The CDR3 has 14 amino acids. For the CDR3, the DNA is TGTGCCAGCACCCTGTGGGCAGGGGGCACTGAAGCTTTCTTT. It encodes CASTLWAGGTEAFF.

At least ten counts were recorded for this clonotype. The chain combines TRBV4-2 with TRBJ2-7, with TRBD1 matching over 8 bases. Trimming took 8 bases from V and 6 from J; bases not matched to a gene: 12. Germline loops: CDR1 LGHNA, CDR2 YNFKEQ. This CDR3 has 14 amino acids. The DNA for the CDR3 is TGTGCCAGCGGGCCCAAGACAGGGGCGGCCGAGCAGTACTTC. It codes for CASGPKTGAAEQYF.

This clonotype was seen repeatedly, ten times or more. The V call is TRBV5-1, the J call TRBJ2-1; TRBD1 matches at 8 bases. The CDR3 runs 14 residues. Germline assignment: CDR1 SGHRS and CDR2 YFSETQ. Trimming removed 4 bases from V and 7 bases from J; junction bases left unmatched: 7. The CDR3 nucleotides are TGCGCCAGCAGCCTACCGGACAGGGATAATGAGCAGTTCTTC. It codes for CASSLPDRDNEQFF.

The sample holds many counts of this clonotype. The J gene is TRBJ2-7, the V gene TRBV20-1; no firm D call. The V gene's germline CDR1 is DFQATT and CDR2 SNEGSKA (reference sequence). Trimming stripped 3 bases from V and 2 bases from J, with 11 bases between. The CDR3 contains 13 residues. This CDR3 reads CSARGFSPYEQYF. The DNA of the CDR3 is TGCAGTGCTAGGGGGTTCTCACCCTACGAGCAGTACTTC.

This clonotype was counted at least ten times. This rearrangement joins TRBV20-1 to TRBJ1-5; 7 positions match TRBD1. V gave up 5 bases and J gave up 4 bases; unmatched junction bases: 5. In germline, CDR1 is DFQATT, CDR2 SNEGSKA (reference sequence). CDR3 length: 13 amino acids. In DNA, the CDR3 is TGCAGTGCTCAGACAGGGCAAAATCAGCCCCAGCATTTT. It codes for CSAQTGQNQPQHF.

This clonotype was recorded many times. The V gene is TRBV14, the J gene TRBJ2-1, with D maybe TRBD2 (5 bases). This CDR3 region has 14 residues. The germline CDR1 and CDR2 sequences are SGHDN and FVKESK. Trimming cost V 8 bases and J 8 bases, with 19 bases left between them. The CDR3 coding sequence is TGTGCCAGCGCACCATGGGAGAAGGGCTATGAGCAGTTCTTC. The encoded protein is CASAPWEKGYEQFF.

This clonotype was counted ten times or more. The genes are TRBV27 and TRBJ1-2, with 7 bases matching TRBD1. The germline gives CDR1 MNHEY, CDR2 SMNVEV (reference sequence). This CDR3 has 15 amino acids. V shed 6 bases and J 1 base; nucleotides not matched to a gene: 8. The chain's CDR3 is CASRPIDRDNYGYTF. CDR3 sequence (DNA): TGTGCCAGCAGACCGATTGACAGGGATAACTATGGCTACACCTTC.

This clonotype was detected many times. The chain has TRBV7-9 and TRBJ2-7; D is unclear. The length of the CDR3 is 14 residues. Germline-derived CDR1 and CDR2 are SEHNR and FQNEAQ (reference sequence). V shed 1 base and J shed 0 bases, with 7 bases lying between them. CDR3 sequence (DNA): TGTGCCAGCAGCTTAGGTCAGATCTCCTACGAGCAGTACTTC. Its protein is CASSLGQISYEQYF. Together with reference TRBV7-9 and TRBJ2-7, the CDR3 gives the full variable domain: DTGVSQNPRHKITKRGQNVTFRCDPISEHNRLYWYRQTLGQGPEFLTYFQNEAQLEKSRLLSDRFSAERPKGSFSTLEIQRTEQGDSAMYLCASSLGQISYEQYFGPGTRLTVT.

This clonotype was observed many times. The J gene is TRBJ1-1, the V gene TRBV3-1, with a weak D call TRBD1 (5 bases). The CDR3 is made up of 18 amino acids. The V end lost 0 bases, the J end lost 0 bases, and 17 bases lay between the germline ends. CDR1 and CDR2 from the germline V gene are LGHDT and YNNKEL (reference sequence). CDR3 sequence reads: CASSQEIGLGGMNTEAFF. The CDR3 DNA sequence: TGTGCCAGCAGCCAAGAGATCGGTTTGGGGGGGATGAACACTGAAGCTTTCTTT.

V gene TRBV7-2 combines with J gene TRBJ1-3; TRBD1 might be the D (5 bases). Between the trimmed V and J ends, which lost 2 bases and 4 bases, there was a span of 9 bases. The length of the CDR3 is 14 residues. The germline V gene has CDR1 SGHTA and CDR2 FQGNSA. The CDR3 is CASSLRGPGNTIYF. CDR3 sequence (DNA): TGTGCCAGCAGCTTACGGGGACCCGGAAACACCATATATTTT.

The genes are TRBV5-1 and TRBJ2-7, with unresolved D. V was clipped by 0 bases and J by 6 bases, with 13 bases between them. The CDR3 has 14 residues. From germline, CDR1 is SGHRS and CDR2 YFSETQ. CDR3 loop: CASSLARVTGEQYF. The CDR3 DNA reads TGCGCCAGCAGCTTGGCCCGGGTGACGGGCGAGCAGTACTTC.

This clonotype was recorded many times. This chain uses TRBV7-2 with TRBJ1-1; the D gene is possibly TRBD1 (5 bases). Looked up from germline, CDR1 is SGHTA and CDR2 is FQGNSA. The CDR3 is 15 residues long. Trimming took off 4 bases at V and 5 bases at J, with 17 bases between the two ends. CDR3 loop: CASSYPGGGGTEAFF. CDR3 coding DNA: TGTGCCAGCAGCTATCCTGGCGGGGGTGGGACTGAAGCTTTCTTT. Drawing the rest from reference TRBV7-2 and TRBJ1-1, the complete variable domain is GAGVSQSPSNKVTEKGKDVELRCDPISGHTALYWYRQSLGQGLEFLIYFQGNSAPDKSGLPSDRFSAERTGGSVSTLTIQRTQQEDSAVYLCASSYPGGGGTEAFFGQGTRLTVV.

This clonotype was seen repeatedly, ten times or more. V is TRBV20-1 and J is TRBJ1-2; D is undetermined. This CDR3 has 12 amino acids. V was trimmed by 3 bases and J by 2 bases, leaving 7 bases between them. Germline loops: CDR1 DFQATT, CDR2 SNEGSKA (reference sequence). The CDR3 loop is CSARPLNYGYTF. CDR3 in DNA: TGCAGTGCTAGGCCCCTAAACTATGGCTACACCTTC.

The chain links TRBV7-9 to TRBJ2-1; 9 bases line up with TRBD1. CDR1 and CDR2 from the germline V gene are SEHNR and FQNEAQ (reference sequence). The V segment lost 5 bases and the J segment 0 bases; nucleotides outside the gene matches: 8. The CDR3 consists of 17 residues. The DNA of the CDR3 is TGTGCCAGCAGCGAGACAGGGGGACCAAGCTCCTACAATGAGCAGTTCTTC. This translates into CASSETGGPSSYNEQFF.

The chain joins TRBV20-1 to TRBJ1-1; D remains ambiguous. Between the trimmed V and J ends, which lost 0 bases and 1 base, there was a span of 6 bases. CDR3 length: 13 residues. The germline gives CDR1 DFQATT, CDR2 SNEGSKA (reference sequence). The CDR3 spells CSAREIGNTEAFF. The CDR3 DNA is TGCAGTGCTAGAGAGATAGGGAACACTGAAGCTTTCTTT.

In this sample, this clonotype turned up once. The chain has TRBV6-1 and TRBJ2-7, with D possibly being TRBD1 or TRBD2 (5 bases each). V dropped 8 bases and J dropped 9 bases, with 17 bases sitting between them. Germline V CDR1 and CDR2: MNHNS, SASEGT. The CDR3 consists of 12 residues. CDR3 DNA: TGTGCCAGCTCACTCGGGGACGGCTGGCAGTACGTC. Translating it yields CASSLGDGWQYV.

This clonotype was picked up many times. J is TRBJ2-1 and V is TRBV7-2, with 7 bases lining up with TRBD2. The CDR3 has 18 amino acids. The V and J ends lost 5 bases and 0 bases, in that order; junction bases with no gene match: 13. CDR1 is SGHTA, CDR2 FQGNSA, per germline. The CDR3 region is CASSLTPSGASSYNEQFF. In DNA, the CDR3 is TGTGCCAGCAGCCTGACCCCGAGCGGGGCCAGCTCCTACAATGAGCAGTTCTTC.

This clonotype was recorded at least ten times. V and J are TRBV10-3 and TRBJ2-7; 7 nucleotides align to TRBD2. The CDR3 contains 14 residues. Germline trimming cut 6 bases from V and 3 bases from J; bases unmatched to any gene: 8. Germline CDR1 reads ENHRY; CDR2 reads SYGVKD. The CDR3 sequence: CAISSSSGNYEQYV. In DNA, the CDR3 is TGTGCCATCAGCTCTTCTAGCGGTAACTACGAGCAGTACGTC.

This clonotype has at least ten counts. V and J are TRBV28 and TRBJ1-1, with 10 bases that match TRBD1. Germline lookup yields CDR1 MDHEN and CDR2 SYDVKM. The CDR3 runs 13 residues. Losses at the gene ends were 8 bases for V and 3 bases for J; bases not matched to a gene: 3. The CDR3, as DNA: TGTGCCAGCCGGGGACAGGGGTACACTGAAGCTTTCTTT. As protein: CASRGQGYTEAFF.

This clonotype was seen ten or more times. The chain is built from TRBV20-1 and TRBJ2-3, with 7 bases matching TRBD1. The CDR3 has 15 amino acids. Germline-derived CDR1 and CDR2 are DFQATT and SNEGSKA (reference sequence). With V trimmed by 0 bases and J by 3 bases, 6 bases remained unmatched. The chain's CDR3 is CSARDNRGQTDTQYF. The CDR3 region has the DNA TGCAGTGCTAGAGATAATAGGGGGCAAACAGATACGCAGTATTTT.

This clonotype has ten or more counts. The CDR3 here is CASSSSRDEQFF. The CDR3 DNA sequence: TGTGCCAGCAGCTCGTCCAGAGATGAGCAGTTCTTC. The chain links TRBV11-3 to TRBJ2-1; D gene uncertain. The germline CDR1 and CDR2 sequences are SGHNT and YENEEA. The CDR3 is 12 residues long. V was shortened by 4 bases and J by 8 bases, with 9 bases between the two germline ends.

At least ten counts were recorded for this clonotype. V and J are TRBV20-1 and TRBJ2-5; TRBD2 matches at 7 bases. The V gene end was trimmed by 6 bases and the J gene end by 4 bases; junction bases not matched to a gene: 26. Germline CDR1 is DFQATT and CDR2 is SNEGSKA (reference sequence). The length of the CDR3 is 19 residues. CDR3 sequence: CSAPPGRSSGGLWGETQYF. DNA of the CDR3: TGCAGTGCACCCCCTGGGAGGTCTAGCGGAGGGTTGTGGGGAGAGACCCAGTACTTC.

The table lists this clonotype with many counts. The rearrangement links TRBV25-1 to TRBJ1-2; D not certain. Germline V gene data show CDR1 as MGHDK and CDR2 as SYGVNS. The length of the CDR3 is 13 residues. The V and J ends lost 3 bases and 8 bases respectively, with 13 bases between them. CDR3 nucleotide sequence: TGTGCCAGCAGTGACGGCCTGTATCAAGGCTACACCTTC. Translation: CASSDGLYQGYTF.

The table lists this clonotype with many counts. Mismatch with germline at one junction end may stem from a read error. The chain uses TRBV5-1 and TRBJ1-2; possible D gene TRBD1, 6 bases. The CDR3 length is 13 residues. The germline V gene has CDR1 SGHRS and CDR2 YFSETQ. This CDR3 reads CASSLGQNYGYTF. CDR3 DNA: TGTGCCAGCAGCTTAGGACAGAACTATGGCTACACCTTC. Full variable domain (remainder filled in from reference TRBV5-1 and TRBJ1-2): KAGVTQTPRYLIKTRGQQVTLSCSPISGHRSVSWYQQTPGQGLQFLFEYFSETQRNKGNFPGRFSGRQFSNSRSEMNVSTLELGDSALYLCASSLGQNYGYTFGSGTRLTVV.